This is a list of T cell receptor beta chains from one sample in a study of shared clonotypes between healthy human individuals. Sequencing used immunoSEQ multiplex PCR; TCRdb keeps in-frame clones, though not all of them. The sample holds more than 2 million clones; roughly 95% are singletons and the top ten take about 0.13%. Sequences were obtained from naive CD4+ T cells sorted from blood. These receptors all stem from a man younger than 35 in good health. Each CDR3 is given with its conserved first and last residue. A D gene is named only where the DNA matches it firmly. Size is omitted from some rows. Given values are once, few, many or a class for expanded clones.

V gene	J gene	D gene	clone size	CDR3 DNA	CDR3 protein
TRBV2	TRBJ1-6	.	.	TGTGCCAGCAGTGCGCAGAAGTATAACTATAATTCACCCCTCCACTTT	CASSAQKYNYNSPLHF
TRBV2	TRBJ1-1	TRBD1	.	TGTGCCAGCAGTCGACAGGGACCTATGAACACTGAAGCTTTCTTT	CASSRQGPMNTEAFF
TRBV19	TRBJ2-7	.	.	TGTGCCAGTAGTATGGGACAAGACTCCTACGAGCAGTACTTC	CASSMGQDSYEQYF
TRBV5-4	TRBJ2-7	.	.	TGTGCCAGCAGCTTTGACAGGACCTACGAGCAGTACTTC	CASSFDRTYEQYF
TRBV10-1	TRBJ1-1	.	.	TGCGCCAGCAGTGAGTCAAAGAGCGGGGGCGCTGAAGCTTTCTTT	CASSESKSGGAEAFF
TRBV29-1	TRBJ1-5	.	.	TGCAGCGTTGTAGTAACGTTAGATAGCAATCAGCCCCAGCATTTT	CSVVVTLDSNQPQHF
TRBV6-5	TRBJ2-1	.	.	TGTGCCAGCAGTTACTCGGGGACTGGAGTTGAGCAGTTCTTC	CASSYSGTGVEQFF
TRBV6-5	TRBJ1-2	TRBD1	.	TGTGCCAGCAGCTCTACAGGGGGCAGAGGCTACACCTTC	CASSSTGGRGYTF
TRBV9	TRBJ1-6	.	.	TGTGCCAGCAGCCCCCATACAGGGAGTAATTCACCCCTCCACTTT	CASSPHTGSNSPLHF
TRBV5-1	TRBJ2-1	.	.	TGCGCCAGCAGCCCGTCGGGGCCTGACAATGAGCAGTTCTTC	CASSPSGPDNEQFF
TRBV11-1	TRBJ1-3	.	.	TGTGCCAGCAGCCCGCAACTTGAAAACACCATATATTTT	CASSPQLENTIYF
TRBV2	TRBJ1-5	TRBD1	few	TGTGCCAGCAGTATCGACAGGGACCAGCCCCAGCATTTT	CASSIDRDQPQHF
TRBV28	TRBJ1-2	TRBD1	.	TGTGCCAGCAGACCGAACCTGGACAGGGTCTCAGGCTACACCTTC	CASRPNLDRVSGYTF
TRBV18	TRBJ2-2	.	.	TGTGCCAGCTCACCGGGTTTGGCCGGGGAGCTGTTTTTT	CASSPGLAGELFF
TRBV5-4	TRBJ2-7	TRBD2	.	TGTGCCAGCAGCTCCATTACTAGCGGGAGTCCCTACGAGCAGTACTTC	CASSSITSGSPYEQYF